These 24 T cell receptor beta chains originate from one sample sequenced in a study of T cell repertoires in cytomegalovirus infection. Their antigen targets remain unknown. TCRdb reprocessed the reads with MiXCR, giving one entry per CDR3 protein. The sample records 450,000 to 600,000 distinct CDR3 sequences, about two fifths being singletons. Sequencing used cultured PBMCs, obtained from culture after CMV antigen stimulation. These receptors were obtained from a human donor in good health (CMV status not recorded). Some clones in this sample may be carry-over from other donors' samples.

J is TRBJ1-5 and V is TRBV19; 7 nucleotides match TRBD1. The CDR3 covers 16 residues. V lost 7 bases to trimming and J lost 5 bases; unmatched junction nucleotides: 14. Germline V gene data show CDR1 as LNHDA and CDR2 as SQIVND (reference sequence). CDR3 sequence (DNA): TGTGCCAGTATGAAGGGGGAAGGACAGGTTCATCAGCCCCAGCATTTT. It specifies CASMKGEGQVHQPQHF.

V is TRBV6-2 or TRBV6-3 and J is TRBJ2-7; TRBD1 agrees at 7 bases. The CDR3 is made up of 14 amino acids. The germline V gene has CDR1 MNHEY and CDR2 SVGEGT. J was trimmed by 9 bases and V by 7 bases; bases with no gene match: 15. CDR3: CASTDRAPLGRQYF. The CDR3 DNA is TGTGCCAGCACTGACAGGGCTCCCTTAGGACGGCAGTACTTC.

This clonotype has just a few counts. V and J are TRBV7-2 and TRBJ2-1, with 12 bases that match TRBD2. The V gene end was trimmed by 4 bases and the J gene end by 7 bases; junction bases not matched to a gene: 11. The CDR3 runs to 17 residues. Germline CDR1 SGHTA, CDR2 FQGNSA. CDR3 DNA sequence: TGTGCCAGCAGCTCCAGTCTAGCGGGAGGGGGGGGTAATGAGCAGTTCTTC. Translating it yields CASSSSLAGGGGNEQFF.

The V gene is TRBV4-1, the J gene TRBJ1-1; D call uncertain. Germline assignment: CDR1 MGHRA and CDR2 YSYEKL. V lost 0 bases and J lost 7, with 9 bases in between. The CDR3 contains 13 residues. CDR3 residues: CASSQDAGIEAFF. CDR3 nucleotides: TGCGCCAGCAGCCAAGATGCGGGGATTGAAGCTTTCTTT.

The rearrangement joins TRBV7-9 to TRBJ2-7; D gene uncertain. The V and J ends lost 3 bases and 2 bases respectively, with 17 bases between them. This CDR3 has 16 amino acids. Germline CDR1 SEHNR, CDR2 FQNEAQ (reference sequence). The CDR3 reads CASSLAADLGPYEQYF. In nucleotides, the CDR3 is TGTGCCAGCAGCTTGGCCGCCGACCTCGGTCCCTACGAGCAGTACTTC.

There are a few counts of this clonotype. The gene calls are TRBV7-8 and TRBJ2-1; maybe TRBD1 (6 bases). This CDR3 contains 16 residues. Per the germline V gene, CDR1 is SGHVS and CDR2 is FQNEAQ. Trimming took off 3 bases at V and 6 bases at J, with 18 bases between the two ends. The CDR3 DNA reads TGTGCCAGCAGCTTGGGGGCGGAGCTAGAGCTCAATGAGCAGTTCTTC. Translation gives CASSLGAELELNEQFF.

The chain combines TRBV7-2 with TRBJ1-4; TRBD1 might be the D (6 bases). Trimming took off 2 bases at V and 8 bases at J, with 12 bases between the two ends. Germline values: CDR1 SGHTA, CDR2 FQGNSA. The CDR3 extends over 14 amino acids. This CDR3 reads CASSLLGAGEKLFF. The CDR3 coding sequence is TGTGCCAGCAGCTTATTGGGGGCCGGGGAAAAACTGTTTTTT.

V usage is TRBV7-6 and J usage is TRBJ2-4; possibly TRBD1 for D (6 bases). V lost 5 bases and J lost 9, with 8 bases in between. Germline V gene lookup returns CDR1 SGHVS and CDR2 FNYEAQ. The length of the CDR3 is 11 residues. The DNA of the CDR3 is TGTGCCAGCAGCGACAGGAGCATTCAGTACTTC. It specifies CASSDRSIQYF.

This clonotype was seen only a few times. The rearrangement joins TRBV10-2 to TRBJ2-7, with 13 bases matching TRBD2. This CDR3 is built from 17 residues. The germline V gene encodes CDR1 WSHSY and CDR2 SAAADI. V lost 7 bases to trimming and J lost 3 bases; unmatched junction nucleotides: 12. CDR3 protein: CASTRGLAGVPDYEQYF. The CDR3 bases are TGCGCCAGCACTCGAGGACTAGCGGGAGTCCCGGACTACGAGCAGTACTTC.

The chain carries TRBV11-2 and TRBJ2-4, with 7 bases identical to TRBD2. Germline V gene data show CDR1 as SGHAT and CDR2 as FQNNGV. The CDR3 is 13 residues long. Germline trimming cut 8 bases from V and 8 bases from J; bases unmatched to any gene: 9. CDR3 DNA: TGTGCCAGCGCCCGGGACTATCTGGACATTCAGTACTTC. Translated, it gives CASARDYLDIQYF.

The chain joins TRBV7-2 to TRBJ2-7; D is uncertain. The CDR3 has 12 residues. V lost 4 bases, J lost 2 bases, and 6 bases lay in between. Germline V lookup: CDR1 SGHTA, CDR2 FQGNSA. CDR3: CASSSTTYEQYF. In DNA form, the CDR3 reads TGTGCCAGCAGCTCGACCACCTACGAGCAGTACTTC.

The chain uses TRBV6-2 or TRBV6-3 and TRBJ2-2, with 9 bases lining up with TRBD1. V lost 10 bases and J lost 7; bases outside the gene matches: 16. The CDR3 sequence is 16 residues long. Germline V gives CDR1 MNHEY, CDR2 SVGEGT. DNA for the CDR3: TGTGCCACAACCGGGACAGGGCGAATTGAAGGCGGGGAGCTGTTTTTT. Amino acid sequence: CATTGTGRIEGGELFF.

In this sample, this clonotype turned up a few times. The chain recombines TRBV7-6 with TRBJ2-1; no firm D call. Germline CDR1 SGHVS, CDR2 FNYEAQ. CDR3 length: 12 residues. V was trimmed by 3 bases and J by 4 bases, leaving 4 bases between them. CDR3 protein: CASSLLYNEQFF. The CDR3, as DNA: TGTGCCAGCAGCTTGCTGTACAATGAGCAGTTCTTC.

CDR3 nucleotides: TGCGCCAGCAGCTTTGCCGGTGCCACTAACTATGGCTACACCTTC. It codes for CASSFAGATNYGYTF. The chain carries TRBV5-1 and TRBJ1-2; D remains ambiguous. The CDR3 loop spans 15 amino acids. The germline V gene has CDR1 SGHRS and CDR2 YFSETQ. V was clipped by 2 bases and J by 0 bases, with 11 bases between them.

This clonotype came up a few times. This sequence joins TRBV7-6 and TRBJ1-2, with D perhaps TRBD1 (5 bases). V lost 4 bases and J 4 bases, leaving 10 bases between the germline ends. The CDR3 extends over 13 amino acids. CDR1 SGHVS and CDR2 FNYEAQ come from the germline V gene. The DNA for the CDR3 is TGTGCCAGCAGCTCCGGGGGAGGCTATGGCTACACCTTC. Translated, it gives CASSSGGGYGYTF.

This clonotype has more than one count but fewer than ten. The rearrangement links TRBV7-9 to TRBJ2-1, with 13 bases aligning to TRBD2. V lost 6 bases, J lost 0 bases, and 14 bases stayed unmatched. The CDR3 has 20 amino acids. Germline CDR1 is SEHNR and CDR2 is FQNEAQ (reference sequence). The CDR3 sequence is CASSSLPGLAGLSSYNEQFF. The DNA for the CDR3 is TGTGCCAGCAGTTCACTTCCGGGACTAGCGGGGTTGAGCTCCTACAATGAGCAGTTCTTC.

The chain couples TRBV6-5 to TRBJ1-5; no firm D call. With 1 base removed from V and 9 bases from J, the gap between germline ends came to 22 bases. The CDR3 covers 17 residues. Per germline, CDR1 MNHEY and CDR2 SVGAGI. CDR3 nucleotides: TGTGCCAGCAGTTACTATGGGATCGGGGTCCATGTGTCGCCCCAGCATTTT. Encoded protein: CASSYYGIGVHVSPQHF.

This clonotype was seen a few times. The chain joins TRBV7-2 to TRBJ1-2; D perhaps matches TRBD1 (6 bases). With 1 base removed from V and 2 bases from J, the gap between germline ends came to 8 bases. The CDR3 is 14 residues long. Per germline, CDR1 SGHTA and CDR2 FQGNSA. DNA of the CDR3: TGTGCCAGCAGCTTAGGAAGGGGGAACTATGGCTACACCTTC. Translating gives CASSLGRGNYGYTF.

This clonotype came up a few times. The rearrangement joins TRBV6-8 to TRBJ2-5, with a weak D call TRBD1 (6 bases). The CDR3 loop spans 13 amino acids. CDR1 is MNHGY and CDR2 is SAAAGT in the germline V gene. Trimming removed 5 bases at V and 7 bases at J, with 14 bases between. The CDR3 DNA reads TGTGCCAGCAGTAGGACAGCCATAGGGACCCAGTACTTC. Translation gives CASSRTAIGTQYF.

CDR3 coding DNA: TGTGCCAGCAGTTACGTTATCTACGAGCAGTACTTC. Translating it yields CASSYVIYEQYF. The rearrangement uses TRBV6-2 or TRBV6-3 and TRBJ2-7; no clear D gene. The length of the CDR3 is 12 residues. The V end was cut by 2 bases, the J end by 3 bases, with 5 bases between. The germline gives CDR1 MNHEY, CDR2 SVGEGT.

In its sample, this clonotype was seen a few times. The chain uses TRBV6-6 and TRBJ1-6; D gene ambiguous. V lost 8 bases and J lost 9, with 20 bases in between. CDR1 is MNHNY and CDR2 is SVGAGI in the germline V gene (reference sequence). The CDR3 length is 15 residues. The CDR3 loop reads CASVGDPRELSPLHF. CDR3 bases: TGTGCCAGCGTCGGTGACCCTCGTGAACTTTCACCCCTCCACTTT.

This clonotype was seen only a few times. This chain uses TRBV7-6 with TRBJ2-1; 10 bases line up with TRBD1. The CDR3 totals 16 residues. The junction had 5 bases not matched to a gene; V was cut back by 1 base and J by 5 bases. Germline V gene lookup returns CDR1 SGHVS and CDR2 FNYEAQ. The CDR3 sequence is CASSLDPGTGDNEQFF. In DNA, the CDR3 is TGTGCCAGCAGCTTAGACCCCGGGACAGGGGACAATGAGCAGTTCTTC.

Worth noting for this clonotype: Likely a read error: the CDR3 ends without its conserved phenylalanine or tryptophan. The chain links TRBV7-4 to TRBJ1-1, with D perhaps TRBD1 (5 bases). In germline, CDR1 is SGHVT, CDR2 SQSDAQ. V was cut by 5 bases and J by 4 bases, with 11 bases left in between. The length of the CDR3 is 13 residues. The CDR3: CASSGPGSTEAFI. CDR3 sequence (DNA): TGTGCCAGCAGCGGTCCAGGGAGCACTGAAGCTTTCATT.

A few counts support this clonotype. The V gene is TRBV7-6, the J gene TRBJ2-1; 8 nucleotides line up with TRBD2. The CDR3 extends over 14 amino acids. Trimming removed 3 bases from V and 4 bases from J; junction bases left unmatched: 2. Germline assignment: CDR1 SGHVS and CDR2 FNYEAQ. In nucleotides, the CDR3 is TGTGCCAGCAGCTTTGGCGGGGGGTACAATGAGCAGTTCTTC. It specifies CASSFGGGYNEQFF.